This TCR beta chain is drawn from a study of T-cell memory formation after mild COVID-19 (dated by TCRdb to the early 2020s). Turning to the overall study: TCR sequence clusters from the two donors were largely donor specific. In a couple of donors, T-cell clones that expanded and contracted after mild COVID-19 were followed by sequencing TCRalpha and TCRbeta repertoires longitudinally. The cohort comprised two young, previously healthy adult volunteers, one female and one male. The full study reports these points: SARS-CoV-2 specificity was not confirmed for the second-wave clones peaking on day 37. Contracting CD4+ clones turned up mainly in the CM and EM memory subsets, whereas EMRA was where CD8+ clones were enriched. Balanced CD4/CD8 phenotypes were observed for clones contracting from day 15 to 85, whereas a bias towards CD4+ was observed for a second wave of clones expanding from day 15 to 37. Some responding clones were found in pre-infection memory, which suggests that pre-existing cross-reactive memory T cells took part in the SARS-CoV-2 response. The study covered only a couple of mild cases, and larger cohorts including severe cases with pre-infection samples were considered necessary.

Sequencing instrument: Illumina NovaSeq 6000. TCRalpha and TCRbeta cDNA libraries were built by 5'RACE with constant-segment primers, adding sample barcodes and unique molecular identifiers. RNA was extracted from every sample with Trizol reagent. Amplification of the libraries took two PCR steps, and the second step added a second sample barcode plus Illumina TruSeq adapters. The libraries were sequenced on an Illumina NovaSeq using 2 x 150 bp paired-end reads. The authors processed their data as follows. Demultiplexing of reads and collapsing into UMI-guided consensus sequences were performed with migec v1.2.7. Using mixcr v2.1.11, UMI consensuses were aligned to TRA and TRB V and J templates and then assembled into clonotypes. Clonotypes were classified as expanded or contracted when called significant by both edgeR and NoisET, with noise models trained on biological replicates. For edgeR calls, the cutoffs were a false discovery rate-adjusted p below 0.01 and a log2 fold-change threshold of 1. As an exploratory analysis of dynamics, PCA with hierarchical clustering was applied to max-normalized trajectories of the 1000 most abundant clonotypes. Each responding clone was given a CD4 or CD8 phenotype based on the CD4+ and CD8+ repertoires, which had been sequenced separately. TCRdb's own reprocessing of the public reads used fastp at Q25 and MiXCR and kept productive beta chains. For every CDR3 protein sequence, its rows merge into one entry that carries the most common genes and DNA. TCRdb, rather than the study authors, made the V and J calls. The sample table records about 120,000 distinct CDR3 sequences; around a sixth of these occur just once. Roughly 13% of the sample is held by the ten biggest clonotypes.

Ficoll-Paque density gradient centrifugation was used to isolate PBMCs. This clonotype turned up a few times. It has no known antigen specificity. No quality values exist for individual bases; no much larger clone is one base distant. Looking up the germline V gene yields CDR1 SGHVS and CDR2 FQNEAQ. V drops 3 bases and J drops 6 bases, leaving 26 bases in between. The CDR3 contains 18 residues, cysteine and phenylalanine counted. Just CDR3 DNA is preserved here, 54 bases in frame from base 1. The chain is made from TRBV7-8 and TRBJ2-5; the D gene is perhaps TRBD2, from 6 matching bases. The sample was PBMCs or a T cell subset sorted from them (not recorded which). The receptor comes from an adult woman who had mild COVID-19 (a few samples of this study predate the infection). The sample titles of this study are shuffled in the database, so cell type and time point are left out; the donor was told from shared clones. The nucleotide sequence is TGTGCCAGCAGCTTCCGAGGAGGGGCCTCGATATCCGACCAGACCCAGTACTTC. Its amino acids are CASSFRGGASISDQTQYF.